This entry features one T cell receptor beta chain sequence. Treatment meaning: preoperative locoregional IRX-2 cytokine immunotherapy. This CDR3 is 14 amino acids long. Trimming removed 7 bases at V and 0 bases at J, with 12 bases between. Germline V lookup: CDR1 LNHDA, CDR2 SQIVND (reference sequence). This entry belongs to a study of preoperative IRX-2 immunotherapy in early breast cancer. Assay used: immunoSEQ multiplex PCR; TCRdb lists only in-frame clones, some missing. The table records approximately 98,000 clones, about nine tenths of them present only once. Here the sequenced sample was tumor tissue, taken after IRX-2 immunotherapy. The chain couples TRBV19 to TRBJ1-1, with no clear D. This receptor was taken from a human donor with breast cancer. The CDR3 reads CASNPTLMNTEAFF. CDR3 nucleotide sequence: TGTGCCAGTAATCCGACACTGATGAACACTGAAGCTTTCTTT.